This T cell receptor beta chain came from a study of T-cell memory formation after mild COVID-19 (dated by TCRdb to the early 2020s). At the level of the whole study: TCR sequence clusters from the two donors were found to be largely donor specific. In two donors, T-cell clones that expanded and contracted after mild COVID-19 were tracked by sequencing TCRalpha and TCRbeta repertoires over time. Two young, previously healthy adult volunteers, one female and one male, were included in the cohort. The full study reports these points: Balanced CD4/CD8 phenotypes were observed for clones contracting from day 15 to 85, whereas a bias towards CD4+ was observed for a second wave of clones expanding from day 15 to 37. Only a couple of mild cases were covered by the study, and larger cohorts that include severe cases with pre-infection samples were considered necessary. The second-wave clones that peaked on day 37 were not confirmed to be SARS-CoV-2 specific. Contracting CD4+ clones were located mainly in the CM and EM memory subsets, whereas CD8+ clones were found to be enriched in EMRA. The detection of some responding clones in pre-infection memory suggests that pre-existing cross-reactive memory T cells joined the SARS-CoV-2 response.

The sample was run on an Illumina NovaSeq 6000. TCRalpha and TCRbeta cDNA libraries were constructed by 5'RACE with constant-segment primers, with sample barcodes and unique molecular identifiers being introduced. RNA was extracted from every sample with Trizol reagent. Library amplification was performed in two PCR steps, and a second sample barcode and Illumina TruSeq adapters were introduced in the second step. Libraries were sequenced on an Illumina NovaSeq with 2 x 150 bp paired-end reads. In the source study's methods: With migec v1.2.7, reads were demultiplexed and then collapsed into UMI-guided consensus sequences. Using mixcr v2.1.11, UMI consensuses were aligned to TRA and TRB V and J templates and then assembled into clonotypes. Clonotypes were classified as expanded or contracted when called significant by both edgeR and NoisET, with noise models trained on biological replicates. For edgeR calls, the thresholds were a false discovery rate-adjusted p below 0.01 and a log2 fold-change of 1. PCA with hierarchical clustering of max-normalized trajectories of the 1000 most abundant clonotypes was used as exploratory dynamics analysis. The CD4 or CD8 phenotype of responding clones was assigned using the separately sequenced CD4+ and CD8+ repertoires. TCRdb itself trimmed the public reads at Q25 with fastp, ran MiXCR and retained productive beta chains. Every CDR3 protein is listed once, alongside the most common genes and DNA of its rows. Here the V and J calls rest on TCRdb's processing, not on the authors' analysis. The sample yields some 290,000 distinct CDR3 sequences; about a sixth were counted once. The top ten hold 20% to 25% of the sample.

The V end loses 3 bases and the J end loses 5 bases, and a stretch of 16 bases separates them. From the cysteine up to the phenylalanine, the CDR3 has a length of 15 residues. Of the read, only the CDR3 DNA is kept; its 45 bases are in frame from base 1. From the germline V gene (reference sequence), CDR1 is MNHEY and CDR2 is SMNVEV. Ficoll-Paque density gradient centrifugation was the method used to isolate PBMCs. Remarks on this clonotype: Its target antigen remains unknown. Base qualities are not at hand, and no much larger clone is one base apart.

The chain was built from TRBV27 and TRBJ1-2; the D gene is perhaps TRBD1, from 5 matching bases. This sequence was found in a man aged 18 to 29 who had mild COVID-19 (a few samples of this study predate the infection). The sample titles of this study are shuffled in the database, so cell type and time point are left out; the donor was told from shared clones. Sequenced: PBMCs or a T cell subset sorted from them (not recorded which). The nucleotides are TGTGCCAGCAGTTTGTCGGTGGGGCCAGCGTATGGCTACACCTTC. Translated, this is CASSLSVGPAYGYTF.